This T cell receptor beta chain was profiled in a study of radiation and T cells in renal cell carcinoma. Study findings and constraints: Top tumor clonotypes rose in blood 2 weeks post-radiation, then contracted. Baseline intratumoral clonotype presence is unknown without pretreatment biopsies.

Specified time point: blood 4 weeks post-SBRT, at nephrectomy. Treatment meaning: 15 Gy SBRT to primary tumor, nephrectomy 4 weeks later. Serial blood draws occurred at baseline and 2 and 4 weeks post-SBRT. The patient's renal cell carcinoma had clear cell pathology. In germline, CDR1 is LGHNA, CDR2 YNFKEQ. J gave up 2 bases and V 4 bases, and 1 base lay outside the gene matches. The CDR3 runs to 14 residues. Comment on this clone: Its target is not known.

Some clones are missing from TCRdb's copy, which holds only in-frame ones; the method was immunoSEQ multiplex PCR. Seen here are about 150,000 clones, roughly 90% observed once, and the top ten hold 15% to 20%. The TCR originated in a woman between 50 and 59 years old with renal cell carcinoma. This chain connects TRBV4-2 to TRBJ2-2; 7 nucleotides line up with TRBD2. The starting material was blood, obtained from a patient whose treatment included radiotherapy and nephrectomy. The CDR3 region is CASSPGGNTGELFF. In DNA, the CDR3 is TGTGCCAGCAGCCCGGGGGGAAACACCGGGGAGCTGTTTTTT.